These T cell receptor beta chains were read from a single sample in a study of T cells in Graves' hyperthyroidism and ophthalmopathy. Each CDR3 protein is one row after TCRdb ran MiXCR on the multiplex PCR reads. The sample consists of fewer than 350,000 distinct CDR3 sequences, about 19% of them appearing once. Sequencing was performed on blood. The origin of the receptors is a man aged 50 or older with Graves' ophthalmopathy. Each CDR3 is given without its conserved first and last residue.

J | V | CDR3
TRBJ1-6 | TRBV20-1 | SASPGGRSYNSPLH
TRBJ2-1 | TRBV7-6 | ASSLGLAARNEQF
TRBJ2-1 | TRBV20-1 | SAWTDAGSYNEQF
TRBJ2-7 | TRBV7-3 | ASSLSGARGQEQY
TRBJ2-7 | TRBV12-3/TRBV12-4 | ASSLATGTGLGEQY
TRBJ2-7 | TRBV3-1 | ASSQDIVSGSLEQY
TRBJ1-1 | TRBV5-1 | ASSVGGRERTRNTEAF
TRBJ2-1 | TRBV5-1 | ASSLDQNNEQF
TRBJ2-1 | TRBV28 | ASQTDFNEQF
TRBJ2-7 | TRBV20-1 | SVGQGALREQY
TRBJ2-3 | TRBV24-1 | ATSDVGTGRGDTQY
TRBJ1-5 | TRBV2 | ATQGYSNQPQH
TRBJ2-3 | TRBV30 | AWSVQSTDTQY
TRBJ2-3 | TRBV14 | ASSQTIMREDPDTQY
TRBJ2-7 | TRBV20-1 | SASPTGMHDEQY
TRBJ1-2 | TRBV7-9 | ASSLRVYGYT
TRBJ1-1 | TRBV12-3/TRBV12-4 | ASRFSADTEAF
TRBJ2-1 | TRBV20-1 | SARDLAGGRSSYNEQF
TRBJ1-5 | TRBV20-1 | SARDPQGGNQPQH
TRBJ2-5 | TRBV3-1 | ASSQAGGVKAETQY
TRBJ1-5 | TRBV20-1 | SALPGQHQPQH
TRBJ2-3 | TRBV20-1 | SAIQYTLTDTQY
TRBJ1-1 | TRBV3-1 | ASSHSDISNTEAF
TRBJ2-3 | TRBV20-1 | SASLGTSGTDTQY
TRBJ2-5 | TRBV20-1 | SATQTSQKTQY
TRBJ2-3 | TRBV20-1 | SARGVIPDTQY
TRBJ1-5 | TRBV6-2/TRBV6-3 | ASSPTQIGGNQPQH
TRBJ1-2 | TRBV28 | ASRGGQAGYGYT
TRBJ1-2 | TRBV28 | ASRPRDRVFGYT
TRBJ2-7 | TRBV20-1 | SASALAGAGEQY
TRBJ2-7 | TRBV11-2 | ASSLDQRAAGYEQY
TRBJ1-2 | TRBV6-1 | ASSEGRPARYGYT
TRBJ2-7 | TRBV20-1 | SVWTSGTYEQY
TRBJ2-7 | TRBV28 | ASSLEGTIYEQY
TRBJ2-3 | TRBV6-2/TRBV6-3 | ASSYEGQGADTQY
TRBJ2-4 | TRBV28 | ASSLRQGREKNIQY
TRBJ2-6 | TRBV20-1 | SAAPGHFSGANVLT
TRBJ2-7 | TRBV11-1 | ASSPKSRGSYEQY
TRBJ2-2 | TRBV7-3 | ASSPDGGTGELF
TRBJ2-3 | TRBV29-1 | SVRGTSGREGGTDTQY
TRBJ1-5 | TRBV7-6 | ASRQAPNQPQH
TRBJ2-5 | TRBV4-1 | ASSQRTLGETQY
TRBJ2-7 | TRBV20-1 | SASKVGAEQY
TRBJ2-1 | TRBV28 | ASSDNEQF
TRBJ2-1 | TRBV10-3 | AISERDKPWAGGWNEQF
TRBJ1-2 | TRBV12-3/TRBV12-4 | ASAEQGLYYGYT
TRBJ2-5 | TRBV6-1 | ASSMNRVGETQY
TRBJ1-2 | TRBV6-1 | ASSVGQPVYT